Shown below are 6 T cell receptor beta chains from a single sample sequenced in a study of cytomegalovirus exposure and HLA in healthy donors. Primers: 60 Vbeta forward and 13 Jbeta reverse. Produced via immunoSEQ multiplex PCR; TCRdb's table is partial and in-frame only. This sample has more than 80,000 clones, with 65% to 75% found just once. Specimen: PBMCs. These receptors all stem from a female donor in good health and CMV-seropositive.

The genes are TRBV4-1 and TRBJ2-1, with TRBD1 as a possible D gene (5 bases). In germline, CDR1 is MGHRA, CDR2 YSYEKL. The V end lost 1 base, the J end lost 8 bases, and 9 bases lay between the germline ends. The CDR3 extends over 13 amino acids. CDR3 nucleotide sequence: TGCGCCAGCAGCCAAGGACAGTGGGATGAGCAGTTCTTC. Protein sequence: CASSQGQWDEQFF.

This clone was detected only a few times. This chain joins TRBV5-1 and TRBJ1-6; TRBD1 matches at 9 bases. V shed 6 bases and J 8 bases; nucleotides not matched to a gene: 6. This CDR3 region has 14 residues. Germline loops: CDR1 SGHRS, CDR2 YFSETQ. The CDR3 nucleotides read TGCGCCAGCACGAAGGACAGGGGATATTCACCCCTCCACTTT. It encodes CASTKDRGYSPLHF.

This clone showed up just a few times. The rearrangement joins TRBV4-1 to TRBJ1-4; 9 nucleotides agree with TRBD1. With 4 bases clipped from V and 5 bases from J, the junction kept 5 bases outside the gene matches. There are 15 residues in the CDR3. Germline V gene lookup returns CDR1 MGHRA and CDR2 YSYEKL. CDR3 loop: CASSPSGTGNEKLFF. Written as DNA, the CDR3 is TGCGCCAGCAGCCCGTCAGGGACAGGGAATGAAAAACTGTTTTTT.

This clone has more than one count but fewer than ten. This sequence joins TRBV11-2 and TRBJ1-1, with a tentative D call TRBD1 (5 bases). Deletions cut 4 bases from V and 2 bases from J, with 11 bases between. This CDR3 has 14 amino acids. Germline V gene data show CDR1 as SGHAT and CDR2 as FQNNGV. This CDR3 is CASSSAGTNTEAFF. CDR3 DNA sequence: TGTGCCAGCAGCTCCGCAGGGACTAACACTGAAGCTTTCTTT. Together with reference TRBV11-2 and TRBJ1-1, the CDR3 gives the full variable domain: EAGVAQSPRYKIIEKRQSVAFWCNPISGHATLYWYQQILGQGPKLLIQFQNNGVVDDSQLPKDRFSAERLKGVDSTLKIQPAKLEDSAVYLCASSSAGTNTEAFFGQGTRLTVV.

The chain couples TRBV30 to TRBJ1-5, with D possibly being TRBD1 (5 bases). The CDR3 spans 15 residues. Germline V gene data show CDR1 as GTSNPN and CDR2 as SVGIG (reference sequence). V was shortened by 3 bases and J by 1 base, with 13 bases between the two germline ends. The CDR3 reads CAWSPRALSNQPQHF. CDR3 bases: TGTGCCTGGAGCCCCAGGGCCTTGAGCAATCAGCCCCAGCATTTT.

The chain is built from TRBV7-8 and TRBJ1-5; 9 bases match TRBD1. The germline V gene encodes CDR1 SGHVS and CDR2 FQNEAQ. The length of the CDR3 is 18 residues. The trim removed 4 bases at V and 0 bases at J, leaving 10 bases unmatched. The CDR3, as DNA: TGTGCCAGCAGCTCCGGGACAGGGATTGTCTATAGCAATCAGCCCCAGCATTTT. It translates to CASSSGTGIVYSNQPQHF.